This TCR beta chain was sequenced for a study of OX40 agonist ivuxolimab in advanced cancers. Turning to the study itself: Aged roughly 23 to 80 with a mean of 60 years, they were less than 90% male. Prior anti-PD-1, anti-PD-L1 or anti-CTLA-4 therapy was allowed; about 39% had some.

The CDR3 contains 14 residues. After removal of 5 bases from V and 3 bases from J, the junction contained 7 bases not matched to a gene. The germline V gene encodes CDR1 MNHEY and CDR2 SMNVEV (reference sequence). Study-level points and caveats: Certain nonresponding patients likewise had low normalized T-cell clonal expansion. Clonal expansion was seen in CD4+ and CD8+ blood T cells by week 6 at 0.1 to 3.0 mg/kg.

Method: immunoSEQ multiplex PCR; TCRdb's copy keeps in-frame clones and lacks some. Of approximately 98,000 clones in the sample, roughly four fifths were seen once. In regard to this clone: The target antigen is unknown.

V is TRBV27 and J is TRBJ2-7; 7 bases fit TRBD1. This specimen consisted of CD4+ or CD8+ T cells sorted from blood, obtained in a trial of the OX40 agonist ivuxolimab. This TCR was sampled from an adult with an advanced solid tumor such as melanoma, head and neck, liver or kidney cancer. The CDR3 coding sequence is TGTGCCAGCAGTCTCCGGGACAGACACTACGAGCAGTACTTC. This sequence encodes CASSLRDRHYEQYF.